The 7 T cell receptor beta chains below all came from one sample that was sequenced in a study of PD-1 blockade in classical Hodgkin lymphoma. Every patient was affected by relapse after autologous stem cell transplantation, while exposure to brentuximab vedotin was not uniform. The table came from immunoSEQ multiplex PCR; TCRdb's copy has only in-frame clones and leaves some out. Here the sample spans 50,000 to 85,000 clones, over 55% being singletons. The sequenced sample was peripheral blood mononuclear cells (PBMCs), obtained before the second cycle of nivolumab. The receptors stem from a human donor with classical Hodgkin lymphoma.

This chain joins TRBV19 and TRBJ1-2, with 9 bases lining up with TRBD1. The trim removed 8 bases at V and 9 bases at J, leaving 13 bases unmatched. Germline V CDR1 and CDR2: LNHDA, SQIVND (reference sequence). The CDR3 has 14 residues. Here the CDR3 reads CASRPGQGVGSYTF. DNA of the CDR3: TGTGCCAGTCGACCGGGACAGGGCGTCGGAAGCTACACCTTC.

The chain is built from TRBV29-1 and TRBJ2-1; TRBD2 aligns across 13 bases. This CDR3 has 15 residues. The V segment lost 2 bases and the J segment 6 bases; nucleotides outside the gene matches: 4. CDR1 SQVTM and CDR2 ANQGSEA come from the germline V gene. The CDR3 loop reads CSVELTSGRANEQFF. CDR3 DNA sequence: TGCAGCGTTGAACTTACTAGCGGGAGGGCCAATGAGCAGTTCTTC.

The rearrangement links TRBV29-1 to TRBJ2-2, with no clear D. The CDR3 spans 13 residues. Per germline, CDR1 SQVTM and CDR2 ANQGSEA. Between the trimmed V and J ends, which lost 4 bases and 0 bases, there was a span of 6 bases. The CDR3 sequence is CSVVGPNTGELFF. The CDR3 DNA follows: TGCAGCGTTGTAGGGCCGAACACCGGGGAGCTGTTTTTT.

This clone was counted only a few times. In the same sample, other DNA sequences code for this CDR3. The V gene is TRBV9, the J gene TRBJ2-7; TRBD2 agrees at 8 bases. The CDR3 covers 16 residues. V shed 3 bases, J shed 6 bases, and the junction held 14 bases outside the gene matches. Germline V gene lookup returns CDR1 SGDLS and CDR2 YYNGEE. The CDR3 region is CASSGGGGLGGSEQYF. CDR3 coding DNA: TGTGCCAGCAGCGGGGGAGGGGGACTAGGGGGATCCGAGCAGTACTTC. The complete variable domain, with remaining parts taken from reference TRBV9 and TRBJ2-7, reads DSGVTQTPKHLITATGQRVTLRCSPRSGDLSVYWYQQSLDQGLQFLIQYYNGEERAKGNILERFSAQQFPDLHSELNLSSLELGDSALYFCASSGGGGLGGSEQYFGPGTRLTVT.

The chain carries TRBV18 and TRBJ1-1; D may be TRBD1 (5 bases). This CDR3 is 15 amino acids long. V was pared by 3 bases and J by 6 bases, with 17 bases between. Germline CDR1 is KGHSH and CDR2 is LQKENI. As DNA, the CDR3 is TGTGCCAGCTCACCCTCGGGATGGGAAGGGGCTGAAGCTTTCTTT. As protein: CASSPSGWEGAEAFF.

The chain carries TRBV28 and TRBJ1-5, with D unresolved. In germline, CDR1 is MDHEN, CDR2 SYDVKM. Trimming left V 3 bases short and J 3 bases short, with 6 bases between. This CDR3 region has 13 residues. CDR3 DNA sequence: TGTGCCAGCAGTTTCCAGTACAATCAGCCCCAGCATTTT. Amino acid sequence: CASSFQYNQPQHF.

This clone appeared a few times. This chain uses TRBV7-9 with TRBJ1-1; TRBD1 is a possible D gene (6 bases). The CDR3 totals 13 residues. CDR1 is SEHNR and CDR2 is FQNEAQ in the germline V gene (reference sequence). Trimming removed 6 bases at V and 6 bases at J, with 14 bases between. CDR3 region: CASRQGKGPEAFF. In nucleotides, the CDR3 is TGTGCCAGCAGACAGGGAAAGGGCCCTGAAGCTTTCTTT. The full variable domain, rest sourced from reference TRBV7-9 and TRBJ1-1, is DTGVSQNPRHKITKRGQNVTFRCDPISEHNRLYWYRQTLGQGPEFLTYFQNEAQLEKSRLLSDRFSAERPKGSFSTLEIQRTEQGDSAMYLCASRQGKGPEAFFGQGTRLTVV.